The count of the clone carrying this T cell receptor (beta chain) is one. No antigen is known for it. Those donating, healthy Caucasian individuals from Russia, were aged about 6 to 100. The authors ran a second PCR of roughly 7 to 11 cycles using a sample-barcoded 5' primer and a J-beta primer mix. Each cDNA molecule carried a tag from a template-switch adaptor that contained 12 random nucleotides. One entry per CDR3 protein, called by TCRdb with MiXCR from the 5' RACE reads. The sample yields 550,000 to 600,000 distinct CDR3 sequences, 47% seen once. This entry comes from a study of blood T cells in healthy people across ages. General study findings and limits: Both naive CD4+ cell counts and diversity were greater in long-lived donors than in aged donors.

CDR3 size: 13 residues. V lost 1 base and J lost 1, with 4 bases in between. CDR1 and CDR2 from the germline V gene are MNHEY and SVGEGT. The clonotype was recovered from a man older than 75 in good health. The sequenced material came from blood. This chain connects TRBV6-2 or TRBV6-3 to TRBJ1-2; D not certain. CDR3: CASSYFFNYGYTF. The CDR3 nucleotides read TGTGCCAGCAGTTACTTTTTTAACTATGGCTACACCTTC.